These 13 T cell receptor beta chains came from one sample sequenced in a study of siplizumab effects on memory and regulatory T cells (dated by TCRdb to between 2019 and 2020). Receptor amplification or capture employed the immunoSEQ multiplex PCR assay. TCRdb obtained this table from immuneACCESS and retained in-frame rearrangements with V and J assigned. These tables miss some clones; where compared with another copy, unresolved V genes account for less than half of the shortfall, and the remainder is unexplained. Present in this sample are over 80,000 clones, about 94% of which were seen just once. The ten largest make up approximately 1.5% of the sample. Input material: non-Treg CD4+ T cells sorted from blood. The cell subset or site label on this specimen signifies: FACS-sorted unstimulated CD4+ non-regulatory T cells. Receptor source: a human donor in good health.

The chain uses TRBV18 and TRBJ2-7; 7 nucleotides align to TRBD1. This CDR3 has 12 amino acids. V lost 5 bases and J lost 6; bases outside the gene matches: 4. From germline, CDR1 is KGHSH and CDR2 LQKENI. CDR3 sequence reads: CASSYGQAEQYF. The CDR3 nucleotides read TGTGCCAGCTCATACGGACAGGCCGAGCAGTACTTC.

The CDR3 is CASSLGGGPEAFF. The DNA for the CDR3 is TGTGCCAGCAGCTTAGGAGGGGGCCCTGAAGCTTTCTTT. The genes are TRBV7-2 and TRBJ1-1, with 7 bases identical to TRBD1. The germline V gene has CDR1 SGHTA and CDR2 FQGNSA. J gave up 6 bases and V 1 base, and 2 bases lay outside the gene matches. This CDR3 spans 13 amino acids.

V and J are TRBV30 and TRBJ2-4, with a tentative D call TRBD1 (7 bases). Per germline, CDR1 GTSNPN and CDR2 SVGIG (reference sequence). V shed 3 bases and J shed 7 bases, with 16 bases lying between them. The length of the CDR3 is 14 residues. CDR3 sequence: CAWRTGRGDNIQYF. Written as DNA, the CDR3 is TGTGCCTGGAGGACGGGCAGGGGGGATAACATTCAGTACTTC.

This clone was seen once. This chain connects TRBV7-3 to TRBJ2-1, with 7 bases aligning to TRBD1. The CDR3 runs to 14 residues. Germline V CDR1 and CDR2: SGHTA, FQGTGA. After removal of 8 bases from V and 6 bases from J, the junction contained 10 bases not matched to a gene. The CDR3 DNA reads as TGTGCCAGCTCAGGGGGTAACGCCGTCAATGAGCAGTTCTTC. Its translation is CASSGGNAVNEQFF.

The chain combines TRBV19 with TRBJ1-1; TRBD1 is a possible D gene (6 bases). Germline loops: CDR1 LNHDA, CDR2 SQIVND (reference sequence). The CDR3 is 18 residues long. V was shortened by 1 base and J by 1 base, with 19 bases between the two germline ends. CDR3 sequence reads: CASSIGFFKGQPNTEAFF. The CDR3 coding sequence is TGTGCCAGTAGTATAGGGTTTTTTAAAGGACAGCCGAACACTGAAGCTTTCTTT.

This rearrangement joins TRBV7-9 to TRBJ2-4, with 7 bases lining up with TRBD2. CDR1 SEHNR and CDR2 FQNEAQ come from the germline V gene (reference sequence). The CDR3 is 15 amino acids. V lost 4 bases, J lost 3 bases, and 6 bases stayed unmatched. This chain's CDR3 is CASSSPLADKNIQYF. DNA for the CDR3: TGTGCCAGCAGCTCCCCCCTAGCGGACAAAAACATTCAGTACTTC.

The chain uses TRBV18 and TRBJ1-3, with a possible D match to TRBD1 (5 bases). V was clipped by 4 bases and J by 0 bases, with 13 bases between them. The CDR3 covers 16 residues. CDR1 and CDR2 from the germline V gene are KGHSH and LQKENI. The CDR3 protein is CASSRGTADSGNTIYF. The CDR3 nucleotides read TGTGCCAGCTCACGCGGGACGGCCGACTCTGGAAACACCATATATTTT.

The rearrangement links TRBV5-1 to TRBJ1-5; D not certain. This CDR3 region has 14 residues. Germline V CDR1 and CDR2: SGHRS, YFSETQ. V dropped 0 bases and J dropped 6 bases, with 10 bases sitting between them. CDR3 amino acids: CASSLVGSGQPQHF. CDR3 DNA: TGCGCCAGCAGCTTGGTTGGGAGCGGTCAGCCCCAGCATTTT.

The V gene is TRBV14, the J gene TRBJ2-1; D is uncertain. The CDR3 spans 15 residues. V lost 3 bases and J 3 bases, leaving 12 bases between the germline ends. Germline V lookup: CDR1 SGHDN, CDR2 FVKESK. CDR3 coding DNA: TGTGCCAGCAGCCATCGACGGCGGAACTACAATGAGCAGTTCTTC. It encodes CASSHRRRNYNEQFF.

The J gene is TRBJ2-3, the V gene TRBV28, with D hard to call. Germline V gene lookup returns CDR1 MDHEN and CDR2 SYDVKM. Trimming took 5 bases from V and 3 from J, leaving 15 bases between them. The CDR3 length is 15 residues. This CDR3 reads CASSPHTAETDTQYF. CDR3 in DNA: TGTGCCAGCAGTCCACACACGGCGGAAACAGATACGCAGTATTTT.

The V gene is TRBV30, the J gene TRBJ2-6, with a possible D match to TRBD2 (5 bases). Trimming removed 0 bases from V and 4 bases from J, with 13 bases in between. Germline CDR1 GTSNPN, CDR2 SVGIG (reference sequence). This CDR3 comprises 16 residues. CDR3 sequence reads: CAWSVLRATGANVLTF. Here the CDR3 DNA reads TGTGCCTGGAGTGTCCTGAGGGCGACGGGGGCCAACGTCCTGACTTTC.

The rearrangement joins TRBV5-6 to TRBJ2-5; D uncertain. The germline V gene has CDR1 SGHDT and CDR2 YYEEEE. V lost 0 bases and J 2 bases, leaving 5 bases between the germline ends. The CDR3 length is 13 residues. The CDR3 loop reads CASSLGPQETQYF. CDR3 nucleotide sequence: TGTGCCAGCAGCTTGGGGCCACAAGAGACCCAGTACTTC.

The chain is built from TRBV6-1 and TRBJ1-5; D might be TRBD1 (5 bases). Germline values: CDR1 MNHNS, CDR2 SASEGT. V gave up 10 bases and J gave up 0 bases, with 13 bases separating them. The CDR3 loop spans 14 amino acids. The chain's CDR3 is CATSGLYSNQPQHF. The DNA for the CDR3 is TGTGCCACCTCGGGACTTTATAGCAATCAGCCCCAGCATTTT.